This is a list of T cell receptor beta chains from one sample in a study of blood T cell repertoires in COVID-19. Profiled with immunoSEQ multiplex PCR; TCRdb holds only in-frame clones, not every one. The sample carries tens of thousands of clones, almost 90% recorded once. The sample consisted of peripheral blood. All receptors come from a man aged 60-69 years with acute or convalescent COVID-19. Each CDR3 is given with its conserved first and last residue. D genes are given only for firm matches. Expanded clones are given a class, and other clones once, few, many or no size at all.

- TRBD2 TRBJ2-7 TRBV18 TGTGCCAGCTCACCACCTAGCGGGCGGATTTCCTACGAGCAGTACTTC CASSPPSGRISYEQYF
- - TRBJ1-2 TRBV5-1 TGCGCCAGCACCCAGAGTCAGGGAGGGAACTATGGCTACACCTTC CASTQSQGGNYGYTF
once - TRBJ1-1 TRBV5-4 TGTGCCAGCAGCTTGGGAGGTACAGGGTCCACTGAAGCTTTCTTT CASSLGGTGSTEAFF
once TRBD1 TRBJ1-1 TRBV27 TGTGCCAGCAGTGCGGGGCTCGGGACAGCTAAAGCTTTCTTT CASSAGLGTAKAFF
once TRBD1 TRBJ2-2 TRBV7-9 TGTGCCAGCAGCAAAAGGACAGGAACGGGCAGTTCGGACACCGGGGAGCTGTTTTTT CASSKRTGTGSSDTGELFF
- TRBD1 TRBJ1-3 TRBV28 TGTGCCAGCAGTTCCCCTCGAGGGGGCGCGAGAAACACCATATATTTT CASSSPRGGARNTIYF
- - TRBJ1-4 TRBV19 TGTGCCAGTAGTCCCCGTGCGGGTCCCCAAAAACTGTTTTTT CASSPRAGPQKLFF
- - TRBJ2-1 TRBV7-2 TGTGCCAGCAGCTTAGCGCGGGACAATGAGCAGTTCTTC CASSLARDNEQFF
- TRBD2 TRBJ2-3 TRBV5-4 TGTGCCAGCAGCTTGGGGGGGAGCGGGAGAATGAGAGATACGCAGTATTTT CASSLGGSGRMRDTQYF
once TRBD1 TRBJ1-4 TRBV5-8 TGTGCCAGCAGCCGGACCGGGCCAGGGGGGAATGAAAAACTGTTTTTT CASSRTGPGGNEKLFF
- - TRBJ1-5 TRBV2 TGTGCCAGCAGTGGGACTATTGGGGTTCAGGGCAATCAGCCCCAGCATTTT CASSGTIGVQGNQPQHF
- - TRBJ2-7 TRBV20-1 TGCAGTGCTAGTAGACAGCCGAGCTCCTACGAGCAGTACTTC CSASRQPSSYEQYF
- - TRBJ1-1 TRBV27 TGTGCCAGCAGTTTCGGGGGGTTGTCCACTGAAGCTTTCTTT CASSFGGLSTEAFF
- - TRBJ1-6 TRBV10-1 TGCGCCAGCAGTGACGGGAATTCACCCCTCCACTTT CASSDGNSPLHF
- TRBD1 TRBJ2-1 TRBV23-1 TGCGCCAGCAGTCAATCAGTGGGGACAGGACACAATGAGCAGTTCTTC CASSQSVGTGHNEQFF
- TRBD2 TRBJ2-2 TRBV4-1 TGCGCCAGCAGCCAAGTGGGACTAGCGGGGCCTAACACCGGGGAGCTGTTTTTT CASSQVGLAGPNTGELFF
- - TRBJ2-2 TRBV5-1 TGCGCCAGCAGCTTGGATACCAGGGATTACGGGGAGCTGTTTTTT CASSLDTRDYGELFF
once - TRBJ2-2 TRBV5-1 TGCGCCAGCAGCTTGGGACTAGCGAACACCGGGGAGCTGTTTTTT CASSLGLANTGELFF
- TRBD2 TRBJ2-1 TRBV19 TGTGCCACAACTAGCGGGAGGTCCATTTACAATGAGCAGTTCTTC CATTSGRSIYNEQFF
- - TRBJ2-5 TRBV2 TGTGCCAGACGGGACCAAGAGACCCAGTACTTC CARRDQETQYF
- TRBD2 TRBJ2-3 TRBV11-3 TGTGCCAGCAGCCCGGGGGGCGGGGGGAGCACAGATACGCAGTATTTT CASSPGGGGSTDTQYF
- - TRBJ1-1 TRBV30 TGTGCCTGGAGTCATGGCCAGGGTGAAGCTTTCTTT CAWSHGQGEAFF
- - TRBJ2-4 TRBV28 TGTGCCAGCAGCCCGGAGGGAGGCGAGTGGAACATTCAGTACTTC CASSPEGGEWNIQYF
once - TRBJ2-7 TRBV24-1 TGTGCCACCGGCCACGGACCCCGAGGGGGGGGTTCGGACCCGGCCTACGAGCAGTACTTC CATGHGPRGGGSDPAYEQYF
- - TRBJ1-1 TRBV12-3/TRBV12-4 TGTGCCAGCAGTTTCATAGGGGACACTGAAGCTTTCTTT CASSFIGDTEAFF
- - TRBJ2-2 TRBV4-1 TGCGCCAGCAGCCACAGCGAGGTCACCGGGGAGCTGTTTTTT CASSHSEVTGELFF
once - TRBJ1-2 TRBV5-4 TGTGCCAGCAGCCGCGACAGGAACTATGGCTACACCTTC CASSRDRNYGYTF
- TRBD1 TRBJ1-3 TRBV18 TGTGCCAGCTCGGGGACAGACTCTGGAAACACCATATATTTT CASSGTDSGNTIYF